The 17 T cell receptor beta chains below all came from one sample that was sequenced in a study of control samples from healthy donors and cancer patients. Some clones are missing from TCRdb's copy, which holds only in-frame ones; the method was immunoSEQ multiplex PCR. The sample has over 25,000 clones, roughly 87% seen once. The specimen sequenced was formalin-fixed, paraffin-embedded tissue. These receptors all stem from a female donor with melanoma.

The V call is TRBV19, the J call TRBJ2-1; D ambiguous. Germline CDR1 is LNHDA and CDR2 is SQIVND (reference sequence). The length of the CDR3 is 15 residues. Trimming stripped 5 bases from V and 8 bases from J, with 19 bases between. Here the CDR3 DNA reads TGTGCCAGTAGTCCCCCCCGGACCCCTTGGGATGAGCAGTTCTTC. This translates into CASSPPRTPWDEQFF.

The J gene is TRBJ2-3, the V gene TRBV6-5; perhaps D is TRBD1 or TRBD2 (5 bases each). V lost 4 bases to trimming and J lost 2 bases, with 16 bases between them. The CDR3 runs to 16 residues. Germline V gives CDR1 MNHEY, CDR2 SVGAGI. This chain's CDR3 is CASSSGRPASTDTQYF. The CDR3 DNA follows: TGTGCCAGCAGTTCGGGACGGCCGGCCTCCACAGATACGCAGTATTTT.

The table lists this clone with a count of one. The genes are TRBV25-1 and TRBJ1-1; D perhaps matches TRBD1 (6 bases). Trimming removed 2 bases at V and 0 bases at J, with 7 bases between. The CDR3 covers 14 residues. Germline values: CDR1 MGHDK, CDR2 SYGVNS. The DNA for the CDR3 is TGTGCCAGCAGTGAAACAGGGATGAACACTGAAGCTTTCTTT. Residues: CASSETGMNTEAFF.

The V and J genes are TRBV18 and TRBJ2-7; TRBD2 matches at 9 bases. The CDR3 is 15 amino acids. Per the germline V gene, CDR1 is KGHSH and CDR2 is LQKENI. The V and J ends lost 3 bases and 7 bases, in that order; junction bases with no gene match: 10. As DNA, the CDR3 is TGTGCCAGCTCACCTCCGACTAGCGGAACGGGGGAGCAGTACTTC. Translation gives CASSPPTSGTGEQYF. Filled out from reference TRBV18 and TRBJ2-7, the complete variable domain reads NAGVMQNPRHLVRRRGQEARLRCSPMKGHSHVYWYRQLPEEGLKFMVYLQKENIIDESGMPKERFSAEFPKEGPSILRIQQVVRGDSAAYFCASSPPTSGTGEQYFGPGTRLTVT.

In its sample, this clone ranks as medium-sized. The gene calls are TRBV7-9 and TRBJ1-1, with D hard to call. V lost 7 bases, J lost 2 bases, and 8 bases lay in between. Germline loops: CDR1 SEHNR, CDR2 FQNEAQ (reference sequence). The CDR3 sequence is 12 residues long. CDR3 sequence reads: CASTLGNTEAFF. The CDR3 nucleotides are TGTGCCAGCACCTTGGGAAACACTGAAGCTTTCTTT.

This chain connects TRBV19 to TRBJ2-2; D may be TRBD1 (5 bases). Trimming stripped 10 bases from V and 4 bases from J, with 10 bases between. Germline V lookup: CDR1 LNHDA, CDR2 SQIVND (reference sequence). This CDR3 is built from 12 residues. This CDR3 reads CATEGVTGELFF. The CDR3, as DNA: TGTGCCACCGAAGGGGTCACCGGGGAGCTGTTTTTT.

V usage is TRBV4-2 and J usage is TRBJ1-4, with D possibly matching TRBD1 (5 bases). Trimming removed 0 bases at V and 7 bases at J, with 15 bases between. The CDR3 sequence is 16 residues long. Germline-derived CDR1 and CDR2 are LGHNA and YNFKEQ. The CDR3 protein is CASSQDLRGPSEKLFF. The CDR3, as DNA: TGTGCCAGCAGCCAAGATCTAAGGGGCCCTAGTGAAAAACTGTTTTTT.

This clone was recorded once. The genes are TRBV7-2 and TRBJ1-2; 7 positions agree with TRBD1. From germline, CDR1 is SGHTA and CDR2 FQGNSA. Losses at the gene ends were 5 bases for V and 4 bases for J; bases not matched to a gene: 10. The CDR3 length is 15 residues. In nucleotides, the CDR3 is TGTGCCAGCAGCCCCGACAGGGCTCAGACCTATGGCTACACCTTC. Its translation: CASSPDRAQTYGYTF.

The gene calls are TRBV27 and TRBJ1-2, with D unclear. The CDR3 contains 13 residues. The germline CDR1 and CDR2 sequences are MNHEY and SMNVEV (reference sequence). The V end was cut by 2 bases, the J end by 3 bases, with 7 bases between. This CDR3 reads CASSLRRDYGYTF. CDR3 nucleotide sequence: TGTGCCAGCAGTTTACGGCGAGACTATGGCTACACCTTC.

This clone was counted between two and nine times. This chain uses TRBV15 with TRBJ2-1; 15 nucleotides align to TRBD2. Unmatched junction bases numbered 6, after V lost 5 bases and J lost 1 base. Germline CDR1 is LNHNV and CDR2 is YYDKDF (reference sequence). The CDR3 has 18 residues. The CDR3 region is CATSVGLAGGRSYNEQFF. Written as DNA, the CDR3 is TGTGCCACCAGCGTGGGACTAGCGGGAGGTCGGTCCTACAATGAGCAGTTCTTC.

The chain couples TRBV24-1 to TRBJ2-1; 14 bases are a match to TRBD2. Germline CDR1 reads KGHDR; CDR2 reads SFDVKD. Germline trimming cut 7 bases from V and 6 bases from J; bases unmatched to any gene: 7. This CDR3 comprises 16 residues. CDR3 sequence (DNA): TGTGCCACCAGCGGGACTAGCGGGAGTTTGGTCAATGAGCAGTTCTTC. Translation: CATSGTSGSLVNEQFF.

This chain uses TRBV27 with TRBJ1-1; unclear D gene. V was trimmed by 3 bases and J by 6 bases, leaving 14 bases between them. The CDR3 has 14 residues. Germline CDR1 and CDR2: MNHEY and SMNVEV (reference sequence). The CDR3 nucleotides are TGTGCCAGCAGTTTCTCGGAATACCTGTCTGAAGCTTTCTTT. As protein: CASSFSEYLSEAFF.

The chain carries TRBV5-1 and TRBJ2-3; TRBD1 is a possible D gene (5 bases). Looked up from germline, CDR1 is SGHRS and CDR2 is YFSETQ. Trimming stripped 0 bases from V and 2 bases from J, with 13 bases between. The CDR3 contains 16 residues. CDR3 sequence reads: CASSLGRVRVTDTQYF. The CDR3 coding sequence is TGCGCCAGCAGCTTGGGCAGGGTTAGGGTCACAGATACGCAGTATTTT.

The chain joins TRBV19 to TRBJ2-7; D not certain. From germline, CDR1 is LNHDA and CDR2 SQIVND (reference sequence). The V end lost 3 bases, the J end lost 3 bases, and 15 bases lay between the germline ends. The CDR3 runs to 15 residues. The CDR3 nucleotides read TGTGCCAGTAGTATTGGGATCCCTCTCCTCTACGAGCAGTACTTC. It specifies CASSIGIPLLYEQYF.

V usage is TRBV2 and J usage is TRBJ2-5, with TRBD2 matching over 7 bases. The CDR3 has 16 residues. Germline V gives CDR1 SNHLY, CDR2 FYNNEI. The J segment lost 5 bases and the V segment lost 0 bases, leaving 9 bases of the junction unmatched. CDR3 nucleotide sequence: TGTGCCAGCAGTGAAGCGCTTCGGGGGGTAGGGGAGACCCAGTACTTC. It specifies CASSEALRGVGETQYF.

The chain is built from TRBV10-3 and TRBJ1-2; 9 nucleotides agree with TRBD1. CDR3 length equals 14 residues. J gave up 4 bases and V 6 bases, and 6 bases lay outside the gene matches. CDR1 and CDR2 (germline): ENHRY, SYGVKD. As DNA, the CDR3 is TGTGCCATCAGCCACGACAGGGGGTTCTATGGCTACACCTTC. Its translation: CAISHDRGFYGYTF.

This chain uses TRBV18 with TRBJ1-2, with unresolved D. Germline V gene sequence: CDR1 KGHSH, CDR2 LQKENI. The CDR3 spans 13 residues. V dropped 2 bases and J dropped 1 base, with 5 bases sitting between them. The CDR3: CASSPDRNYGYTF. DNA for the CDR3: TGTGCCAGCTCACCAGACCGTAACTATGGCTACACCTTC.